This T cell receptor beta chain comes out of a study of T cell repertoires in cytomegalovirus infection. In the study overall: HLA-B-restricted CMV epitopes that are well studied, plus recently identified HLA-C-restricted ones, were used by the study. A matching HLA type, together with CMV infection, was signaled by public TCR beta signatures.

TCRdb analysed the reads with MiXCR anew, one entry per CDR3 protein. The sample records roughly 700,000 distinct CDR3 sequences, 30% to 35% being singletons. This clonotype was detected only a few times. Its antigen remains unidentified. Study-wide findings and caveats: Frequencies of public TCR beta families were cumulated, and this identified carriers of CMV plus the relevant HLA. Predominance within the ex vivo response was attributable to HLA-C-restricted CMV-specific TCR beta clonotypes.

The receptor's source is a human donor in good health (CMV status not recorded). Some clones in this sample may be carry-over from other donors' samples. The specimen comprised cultured PBMCs, sampled from culture after CMV antigen stimulation.

DNA of the CDR3: TGTGCCAGCGGGAGCCCGGGAAGGGACTATGGCTACACCTTC. It is translated as CASGSPGRDYGYTF. The chain combines TRBV28 with TRBJ1-2; D is uncertain. The germline CDR1 and CDR2 sequences are MDHEN and SYDVKM. V dropped 8 bases and J dropped 3 bases, with 16 bases sitting between them. This CDR3 spans 14 amino acids.